A selection of T cell receptor beta chains follows, all from one sample in a study of T cell responses to AZD1222 COVID-19 vaccine. Libraries were prepared by immunoSEQ multiplex PCR; TCRdb keeps only in-frame clonotypes and omits some of them. The sample lists 100,000 or so clones, around 86% seen once, with about 6% in the top ten. The sample here was peripheral blood, taken on day 0 of AZD1222 vaccination. Receptor source: an adult in good health. Each CDR3 is given with its conserved first and last residue. Each record gives: V gene, J gene, clone size, D gene, CDR3 protein, CDR3 DNA. The D gene is left open where the match is weak. Clone sizes are given selectively: once, few, many, or a class where the clone is expanded.

v_gene: TRBV14
j_gene: TRBJ1-6
abundance: NA
d_gene: NA
CDR3aa: CASSQEGLIYNSPLHF
CDR3nt: TGTGCCAGCAGCCAAGAAGGACTGATATATAATTCACCCCTCCACTTT

v_gene: TRBV15
j_gene: TRBJ2-5
abundance: NA
d_gene: NA
CDR3aa: CATSREQGETQYF
CDR3nt: TGTGCCACCAGCAGAGAACAGGGTGAGACCCAGTACTTC

v_gene: TRBV2
j_gene: TRBJ1-2
abundance: NA
d_gene: NA
CDR3aa: CASSERAGNFGGYTF
CDR3nt: TGTGCCAGCAGTGAACGGGCAGGGAACTTCGGAGGCTACACCTTC

v_gene: TRBV6-2/TRBV6-3
j_gene: TRBJ1-4
abundance: NA
d_gene: NA
CDR3aa: CASSYGLDEKLFF
CDR3nt: TGTGCCAGCAGTTACGGGCTCGATGAAAAACTGTTTTTT

v_gene: TRBV5-1
j_gene: TRBJ1-2
abundance: few
d_gene: NA
CDR3aa: CASSGRTGSPANYGYTF
CDR3nt: TGCGCCAGCAGCGGGCGCACAGGCAGCCCAGCTAACTATGGCTACACCTTC

v_gene: TRBV7-9
j_gene: TRBJ2-3
abundance: NA
d_gene: TRBD2
CDR3aa: CAVGASGMTDTQYF
CDR3nt: TGTGCCGTCGGGGCTAGCGGGATGACAGATACGCAGTATTTT

v_gene: TRBV7-8
j_gene: TRBJ1-6
abundance: NA
d_gene: NA
CDR3aa: CASSLVYRVSNSPLHF
CDR3nt: TGTGCCAGCAGCTTAGTCTACAGGGTGTCGAATTCACCCCTCCACTTT

v_gene: TRBV6-4
j_gene: TRBJ1-2
abundance: NA
d_gene: TRBD1
CDR3aa: CASSRDSNYGYTF
CDR3nt: TGTGCCAGCAGCCGGGACAGTAACTATGGCTACACCTTC

v_gene: TRBV27
j_gene: TRBJ2-1
abundance: NA
d_gene: TRBD1
CDR3aa: CASSLAGTGWGEQFF
CDR3nt: TGTGCCAGCAGTCTCGCCGGGACAGGGTGGGGTGAGCAGTTCTTC

v_gene: TRBV6-5
j_gene: TRBJ1-4
abundance: NA
d_gene: NA
CDR3aa: CASSYGGSNEKLFF
CDR3nt: TGTGCCAGCAGTTACGGGGGGTCTAATGAAAAACTGTTTTTT

v_gene: TRBV5-4
j_gene: TRBJ1-1
abundance: NA
d_gene: NA
CDR3aa: CASSLVGTNTEAFF
CDR3nt: TGTGCCAGCAGCTTGGTAGGGACGAACACTGAAGCTTTCTTT

v_gene: TRBV6-5
j_gene: TRBJ1-1
abundance: NA
d_gene: NA
CDR3aa: CASSSGRNTEAFF
CDR3nt: TGTGCCAGCAGCAGCGGACGGAACACTGAAGCTTTCTTT

v_gene: TRBV27
j_gene: TRBJ2-7
abundance: NA
d_gene: NA
CDR3aa: CASSSVYEQYF
CDR3nt: TGTGCCAGCAGTTCCGTCTACGAGCAGTACTTC

v_gene: TRBV7-6
j_gene: TRBJ2-1
abundance: NA
d_gene: NA
CDR3aa: CASSLLHRASRYNEQFF
CDR3nt: TGTGCCAGCAGCTTACTCCACAGGGCCTCAAGGTACAATGAGCAGTTCTTC

v_gene: TRBV11-3
j_gene: TRBJ1-1
abundance: NA
d_gene: TRBD1
CDR3aa: CASSLAGQAGTEAFF
CDR3nt: TGTGCCAGCAGCTTAGCCGGACAGGCTGGCACTGAAGCTTTCTTT

v_gene: TRBV7-9
j_gene: TRBJ1-1
abundance: NA
d_gene: NA
CDR3aa: CASSFGPGVEAFF
CDR3nt: TGTGCCAGCAGCTTTGGCCCCGGGGTCGAAGCTTTCTTT

v_gene: TRBV9
j_gene: TRBJ1-2
abundance: NA
d_gene: TRBD1
CDR3aa: CASSKQGAANYGYTF
CDR3nt: TGTGCCAGCAGCAAACAGGGGGCGGCTAACTATGGCTACACCTTC

v_gene: TRBV29-1
j_gene: TRBJ2-6
abundance: once
d_gene: NA
CDR3aa: CSVGGLTGANVLTF
CDR3nt: TGCAGCGTTGGGGGCCTCACTGGGGCCAACGTCCTGACTTTC

v_gene: TRBV27
j_gene: TRBJ1-4
abundance: few
d_gene: TRBD1
CDR3aa: CASTSGQGDEKLFF
CDR3nt: TGTGCCAGCACCTCCGGACAGGGCGATGAAAAACTGTTTTTT

v_gene: TRBV9
j_gene: TRBJ2-6
abundance: few
d_gene: NA
CDR3aa: CASSVAWGANVLTF
CDR3nt: TGTGCCAGCAGCGTAGCGTGGGGGGCCAACGTCCTGACTTTC

v_gene: TRBV19
j_gene: TRBJ2-1
abundance: NA
d_gene: TRBD2
CDR3aa: CASSKTSGSLEQFF
CDR3nt: TGTGCCAGTAGTAAGACTAGCGGGAGTCTTGAGCAGTTCTTC

v_gene: TRBV5-8
j_gene: TRBJ1-1
abundance: NA
d_gene: NA
CDR3aa: CASSLRWQTNTEAFF
CDR3nt: TGTGCCAGCAGCTTGAGGTGGCAGACGAACACTGAAGCTTTCTTT

v_gene: TRBV7-8
j_gene: TRBJ1-5
abundance: NA
d_gene: NA
CDR3aa: CASSRGRVAQPQHF
CDR3nt: TGTGCCAGCAGCCGGGGCAGGGTTGCTCAGCCCCAGCATTTT

v_gene: TRBV18
j_gene: TRBJ1-4
abundance: NA
d_gene: NA
CDR3aa: CASSRNRDELFF
CDR3nt: TGTGCCAGCTCACGTAACCGGGACGAACTGTTTTTT

v_gene: TRBV27
j_gene: TRBJ2-1
abundance: NA
d_gene: NA
CDR3aa: CASSPMWGSYNEQFF
CDR3nt: TGTGCCAGCAGCCCTATGTGGGGGTCCTACAATGAGCAGTTCTTC

v_gene: TRBV29-1
j_gene: TRBJ2-5
abundance: NA
d_gene: NA
CDR3aa: CSVEGGRETQYF
CDR3nt: TGCAGCGTTGAAGGGGGGAGGGAGACCCAGTACTTC

v_gene: TRBV5-6
j_gene: TRBJ2-3
abundance: once
d_gene: TRBD1
CDR3aa: CASSDTGVGTQYF
CDR3nt: TGTGCCAGCAGCGATACAGGGGTTGGTACGCAGTATTTT

v_gene: TRBV6-5
j_gene: TRBJ2-7
abundance: NA
d_gene: TRBD2
CDR3aa: CASTTRGRGVYEQYF
CDR3nt: TGTGCCAGCACCACGAGAGGGAGGGGTGTGTACGAGCAGTACTTC

v_gene: TRBV5-6
j_gene: TRBJ2-2
abundance: NA
d_gene: TRBD2
CDR3aa: CASSGLDRNTGELFF
CDR3nt: TGTGCCAGCAGCGGACTAGACCGGAACACCGGGGAGCTGTTTTTT

v_gene: TRBV24-1
j_gene: TRBJ2-7
abundance: NA
d_gene: NA
CDR3aa: CATSDSTAGQSYEQYF
CDR3nt: TGTGCCACCAGTGATTCCACGGCCGGACAGTCCTACGAGCAGTACTTC

v_gene: TRBV19
j_gene: TRBJ1-6
abundance: NA
d_gene: NA
CDR3aa: CASRLGDSPLHF
CDR3nt: TGTGCCAGTAGGCTTGGGGATTCACCCCTCCACTTT

v_gene: TRBV7-9
j_gene: TRBJ1-5
abundance: NA
d_gene: NA
CDR3aa: CASSLEGSNQPQHF
CDR3nt: TGTGCCAGCAGCTTGGAGGGTAGCAATCAGCCCCAGCATTTT

v_gene: TRBV5-4
j_gene: TRBJ1-1
abundance: NA
d_gene: NA
CDR3aa: CASSRGNTEAFF
CDR3nt: TGTGCCAGCAGCAGGGGGAACACTGAAGCTTTCTTT